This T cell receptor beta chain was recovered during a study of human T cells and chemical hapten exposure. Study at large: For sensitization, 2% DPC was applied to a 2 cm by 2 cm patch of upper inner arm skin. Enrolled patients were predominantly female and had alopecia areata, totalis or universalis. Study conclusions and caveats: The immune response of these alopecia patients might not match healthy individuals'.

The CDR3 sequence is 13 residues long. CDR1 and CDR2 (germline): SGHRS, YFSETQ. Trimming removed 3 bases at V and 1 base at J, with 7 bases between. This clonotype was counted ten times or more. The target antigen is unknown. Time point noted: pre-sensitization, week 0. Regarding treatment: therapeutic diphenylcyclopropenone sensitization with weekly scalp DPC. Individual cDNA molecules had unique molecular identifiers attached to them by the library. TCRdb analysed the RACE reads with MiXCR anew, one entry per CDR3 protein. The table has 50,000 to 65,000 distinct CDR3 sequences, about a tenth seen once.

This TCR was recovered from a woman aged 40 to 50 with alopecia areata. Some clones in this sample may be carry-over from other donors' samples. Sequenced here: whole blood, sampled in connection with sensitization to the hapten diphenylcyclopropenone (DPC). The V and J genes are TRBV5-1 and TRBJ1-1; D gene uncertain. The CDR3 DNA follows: TGCGCCAGCAGCTGGGCGGCGAACACTGAAGCTTTCTTT. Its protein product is CASSWAANTEAFF.